This T cell receptor beta chain was sequenced during a study of shared clonotypes between healthy human individuals. CD45RO-negative, CCR7-selected cells formed the naive CD8 fraction, which excluded terminally differentiated effector memory CD45RA+ cells. On this clone itself: The antigen is unknown.

Using immunoSEQ multiplex PCR, the repertoire was profiled, and TCRdb retains in-frame clones only, with some absent. This table holds almost 700,000 clones, 90% to 95% found once. The germline gives CDR1 SGHVS, CDR2 FNYEAQ. Deletions cut 2 bases from V and 7 bases from J, with 9 bases between. The CDR3 runs 13 residues. Findings of the study overall: A generally larger estimated richness was seen in naive subsets than in memory subsets. Sampling involved blood alone; tissue repertoires likely differ.

Sequencing was carried out using naive CD8+ T cells sorted from blood. This chain links TRBV7-6 with TRBJ2-1, with D possibly TRBD1 on 6 matching bases. This clonotype was obtained from a man aged 25 to 45 in good health. This chain's CDR3 is CASSLTGTNEQFF. Written as DNA, the CDR3 is TGTGCCAGCAGCTTAACAGGGACGAATGAGCAGTTCTTC.